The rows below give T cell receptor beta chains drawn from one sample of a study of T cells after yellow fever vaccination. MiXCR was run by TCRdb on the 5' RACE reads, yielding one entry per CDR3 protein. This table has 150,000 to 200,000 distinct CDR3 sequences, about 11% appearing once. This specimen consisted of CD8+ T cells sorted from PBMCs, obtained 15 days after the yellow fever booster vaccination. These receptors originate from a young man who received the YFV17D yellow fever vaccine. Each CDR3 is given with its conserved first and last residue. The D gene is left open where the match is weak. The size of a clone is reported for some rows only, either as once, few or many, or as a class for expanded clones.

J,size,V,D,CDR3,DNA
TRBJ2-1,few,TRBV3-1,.,CASSQAGVNYEQFF,TGTGCCAGCAGCCAAGCGGGGGTAAACTATGAGCAGTTCTTC
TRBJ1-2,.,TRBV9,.,CASSPWDGRYTF,TGTGCCAGCAGCCCTTGGGACGGGCGGTACACCTTC
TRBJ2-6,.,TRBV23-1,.,CASSHAGTGANVLTF,TGCGCCAGCAGTCACGCAGGGACTGGGGCCAACGTCCTGACTTTC
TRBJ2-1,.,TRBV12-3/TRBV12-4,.,CASRLHYNEQFF,TGTGCCAGCAGGCTACACTACAATGAGCAGTTCTTC
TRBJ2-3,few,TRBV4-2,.,CASSLRRGGLDTQYF,TGTGCCAGCAGCCTCCGTAGGGGAGGATTAGATACGCAGTATTTT
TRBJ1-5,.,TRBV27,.,CASSYGQGGNQPQHF,TGTGCCAGCAGTTACGGGCAGGGCGGCAATCAGCCCCAGCATTTT
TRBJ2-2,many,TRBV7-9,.,CASSLGSGELFF,TGTGCCAGCAGCTTAGGGTCCGGGGAGCTGTTTTTT
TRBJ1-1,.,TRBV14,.,CALRELGTEAFF,TGTGCCCTGAGGGAGTTGGGAACTGAAGCTTTCTTT
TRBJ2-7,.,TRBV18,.,CASSWDGKRSYEQYF,TGTGCCAGCTCATGGGACGGAAAGAGGTCCTACGAGCAGTACTTC
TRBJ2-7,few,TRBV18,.,CASSQKDSYEQYF,TGTGCCAGCTCACAAAAGGACAGCTACGAGCAGTACTTC
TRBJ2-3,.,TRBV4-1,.,CASSQVGQSDTQYF,TGCGCCAGCAGCCAGGTGGGACAATCAGATACGCAGTATTTT
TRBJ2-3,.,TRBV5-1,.,CASSYYRGPTQDTQYF,TGCGCCAGCAGCTATTATAGGGGCCCCACCCAAGATACGCAGTATTTT